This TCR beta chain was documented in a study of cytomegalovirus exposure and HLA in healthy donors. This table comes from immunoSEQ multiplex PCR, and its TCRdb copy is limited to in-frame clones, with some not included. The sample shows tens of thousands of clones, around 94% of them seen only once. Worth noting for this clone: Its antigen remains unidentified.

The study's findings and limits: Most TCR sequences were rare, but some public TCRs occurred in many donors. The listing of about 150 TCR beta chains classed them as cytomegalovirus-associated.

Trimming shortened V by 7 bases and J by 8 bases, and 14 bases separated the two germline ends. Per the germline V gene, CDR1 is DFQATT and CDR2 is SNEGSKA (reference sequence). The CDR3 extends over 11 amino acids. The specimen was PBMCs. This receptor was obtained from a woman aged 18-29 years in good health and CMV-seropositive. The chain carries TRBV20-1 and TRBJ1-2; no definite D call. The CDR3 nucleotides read TGCAGTGTAACGGGGAAGAGCGGCTACACCTTC. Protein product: CSVTGKSGYTF.